This T cell receptor (beta chain) was recovered during a study of blood T cells in healthy people across ages. Combining a sample-barcoded 5' primer with a J-beta primer mix, a second PCR ran for roughly 6 to 12 cycles. TCRdb re-derived calls from the 5' RACE reads in MiXCR, one entry per CDR3 protein. The sample contains 1,500,000 or so distinct CDR3 sequences, about 42% of which appear only once. The V and J ends lost 3 bases and 4 bases respectively, with 7 bases between them. The CDR3 is 12 amino acids. Germline V CDR1 and CDR2: SQVTM, ANQGSEA. This clonotype was seen at least ten times. The chain combines TRBV29-1 with TRBJ2-1, with D possibly TRBD2 on 5 matching bases. The sequencing sample was made of blood. The receptor was isolated from a woman between 18 and 29 years old in good health. CDR3 bases: TGCAGCGTTGAGTGGACTTACAATGAGCAGTTCTTC. It codes for CSVEWTYNEQFF.